This note documents a single T cell receptor (beta chain) sequence. The antigen is undetermined. The data derive from a study of OX40 agonist ivuxolimab in advanced cancers. The protocol was immunoSEQ multiplex PCR, while the TCRdb copy is restricted to in-frame clones and leaves out a portion. Altogether about 60,000 clones are present, approximately 91% being singletons, with the ten largest covering around 3.9%. The CDR3 covers 15 residues. With 4 bases removed from V and 2 bases from J, the gap between germline ends came to 14 bases. Germline CDR1 is SEHNR and CDR2 is FQNEAQ (reference sequence). Study results and caveats: Mean expanded clone counts were higher in CD8+ than CD4+ T cells. Normalized T-cell clonal expansion was also low in a subset of nonresponders.

The receptor was derived from an adult with an advanced solid tumor such as melanoma, head and neck, liver or kidney cancer. The sequencing here drew on CD4+ or CD8+ T cells sorted from blood, taken in a trial of the OX40 agonist ivuxolimab. The chain links TRBV7-9 to TRBJ2-5; the D gene is possibly TRBD2 (6 bases). CDR3: CASSSMRRVQETQYF. The CDR3 bases are TGTGCCAGCAGCTCCATGAGGAGGGTTCAAGAGACCCAGTACTTC.